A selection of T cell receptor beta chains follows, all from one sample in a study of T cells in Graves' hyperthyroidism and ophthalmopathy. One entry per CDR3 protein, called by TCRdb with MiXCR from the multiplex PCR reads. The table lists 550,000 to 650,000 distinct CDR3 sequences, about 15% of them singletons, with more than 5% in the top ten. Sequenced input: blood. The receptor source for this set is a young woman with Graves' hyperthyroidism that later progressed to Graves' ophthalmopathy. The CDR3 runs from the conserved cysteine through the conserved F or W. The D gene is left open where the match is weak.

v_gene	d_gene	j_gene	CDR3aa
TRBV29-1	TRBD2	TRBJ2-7	CSVPGLAGVDEQYF
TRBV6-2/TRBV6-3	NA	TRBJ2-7	CASSYSAADSYEQYF
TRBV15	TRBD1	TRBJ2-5	CATSRDYQGAGETQYF
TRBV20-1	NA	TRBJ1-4	CSALRGATNEKLFF
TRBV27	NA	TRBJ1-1	CASSLTGRVGAFF
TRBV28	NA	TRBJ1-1	CASSLLSEAFF
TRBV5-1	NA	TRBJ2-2	CASSRGASPGELFF
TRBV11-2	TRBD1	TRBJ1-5	CASSLEGLTGPHQPQHF
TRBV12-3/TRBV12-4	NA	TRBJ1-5	CASSHRQAGNQPQHF
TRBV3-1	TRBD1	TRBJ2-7	CASSQNRDRVYEQYF
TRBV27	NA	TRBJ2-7	CASTPNDRSYEQYF
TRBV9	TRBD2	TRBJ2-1	CASSVGPGLAGVDEQFF
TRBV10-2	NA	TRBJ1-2	CASSSAGTTNYGYTF
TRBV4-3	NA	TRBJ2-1	CASSQELGMPYNEQFF
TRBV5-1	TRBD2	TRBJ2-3	CASSFSGIITDTQYF
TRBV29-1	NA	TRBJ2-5	CSVDRYQETQYF
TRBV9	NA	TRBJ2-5	CASSVVPQETQYF
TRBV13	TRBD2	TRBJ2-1	CASSLVLAGYNEQFF
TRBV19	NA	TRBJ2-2	CASSALLGNTGELFF
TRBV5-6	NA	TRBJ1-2	CASSLGSLVRGYTF
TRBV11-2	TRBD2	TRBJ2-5	CASRRLAGGAETQYF
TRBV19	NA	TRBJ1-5	CASSIDGRGGQPQHF
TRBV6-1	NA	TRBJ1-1	CASGWGAGTEAFF
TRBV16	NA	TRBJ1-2	CASSQWVRTVDVYGYTF
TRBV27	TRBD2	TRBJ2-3	CASSSPKTSGRTDTQYF
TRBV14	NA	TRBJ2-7	CASSGPNYEQYF
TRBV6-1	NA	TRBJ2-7	CASSAHLPTGSRGYEQYF
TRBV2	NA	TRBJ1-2	CATVGGAVLLGYTF
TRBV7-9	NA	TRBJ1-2	CASSPSEQVANYGYTF
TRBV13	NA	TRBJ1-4	CASSPRGGNNEKLFF
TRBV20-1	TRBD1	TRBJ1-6	CSARRAGGSSPLHF
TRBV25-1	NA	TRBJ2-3	CVSSDRKTVTDTQYF
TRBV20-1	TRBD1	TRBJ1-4	CSALGGGGGNEKLFF
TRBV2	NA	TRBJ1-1	CASSLRPGRGNTEAFF
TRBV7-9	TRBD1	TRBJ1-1	CASSYQGVEAFF
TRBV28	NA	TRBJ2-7	CASSLIRSGSEQYF
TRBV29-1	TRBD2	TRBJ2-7	CSVKGLAGVSYEQYF
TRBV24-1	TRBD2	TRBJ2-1	CATSDMGLAGGSEQFF
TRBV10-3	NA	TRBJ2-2	CAISPSANTGELFF
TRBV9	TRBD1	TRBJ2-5	CASSSFSGTGNQETQYF
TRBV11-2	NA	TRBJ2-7	CASSHQAGLSYEQYF
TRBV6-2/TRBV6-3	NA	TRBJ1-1	CASSYAETEAFF
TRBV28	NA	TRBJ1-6	CASRTQRRDNSPLHF
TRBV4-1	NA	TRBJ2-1	CASSQEQNYNEQFF
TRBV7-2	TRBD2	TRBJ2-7	CASSSPGLAGEYEQYF
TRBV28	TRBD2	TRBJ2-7	CASSPGGGGAYEQYF
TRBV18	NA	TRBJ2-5	CASSHRDQETQYF
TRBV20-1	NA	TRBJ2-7	CSAPEGDSYEQYF
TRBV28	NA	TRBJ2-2	CASRDRANTGELFF
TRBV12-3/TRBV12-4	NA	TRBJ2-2	CASSFGRAGELFF
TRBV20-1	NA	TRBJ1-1	CSASTQRTEAFF
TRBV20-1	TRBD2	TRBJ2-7	CSASFTAGELGEQYF
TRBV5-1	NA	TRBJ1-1	CASSLQTDGGSEAFF
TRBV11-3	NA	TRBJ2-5	CASSYSGTARTQYF
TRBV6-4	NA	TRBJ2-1	CASRISLSSYNEQFF
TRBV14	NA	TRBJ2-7	CASSQDGFRGPLEQYF
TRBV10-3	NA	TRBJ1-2	CAISESVGAGGYTF
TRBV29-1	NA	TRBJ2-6	CSVEVEGVGANVLTF